The 8 T cell receptor beta chains below were found in one sample sequenced in a study of T-cell reconstitution after alpha-beta-depleted transplantation in children. Unique molecular identifiers were used in preparing the TCRbeta library. One entry per CDR3 protein, called by TCRdb with MiXCR from the PCR reads. Found here are about a million distinct CDR3 sequences, less than 30% of them singletons; the top ten hold 25% to 35%. Here the sequenced sample was PBMCs, mostly from graft donor cells, taken 360 days after TCRalphabeta/CD19-depleted stem cell transplant. The receptors here all came from a boy under three years old who had a stem cell transplant for SCID, so the T cells may come from the graft donor.

This clonotype showed up just a few times. The chain uses TRBV6-1 and TRBJ2-1, with D unclear. Germline CDR1 is MNHNS and CDR2 is SASEGT. The V and J ends lost 7 bases and 9 bases respectively, with 19 bases between them. The CDR3 is 14 amino acids. CDR3 DNA sequence: TGTGCCAGCACCCCAGGTAGATCTCGCGGTGAGCAGTTCTTC. It specifies CASTPGRSRGEQFF.

The chain is built from TRBV4-2 and TRBJ2-5; 10 bases match TRBD2. Germline loops: CDR1 LGHNA, CDR2 YNFKEQ. This CDR3 region has 16 residues. V was pared by 3 bases and J by 1 base, with 5 bases of the junction left unmatched. CDR3 amino acids: CASSHILAGGQETQYF. CDR3 DNA: TGTGCCAGCAGCCATATATTAGCGGGGGGCCAAGAGACCCAGTACTTC.

The chain has TRBV6-6 and TRBJ2-5; D not resolved. CDR1 is MNHNY and CDR2 is SVGAGI in the germline V gene (reference sequence). CDR3 length: 12 residues. V was trimmed by 4 bases and J by 5 bases, leaving 8 bases between them. CDR3 nucleotide sequence: TGTGCCAGCAGTTCAGCGCCCGAGACCCAGTACTTC. The encoded protein is CASSSAPETQYF.

This clonotype was seen once. The chain employs TRBV2 and TRBJ1-2; D is perhaps TRBD1 (5 bases). The CDR3 spans 12 residues. The V gene's germline CDR1 is SNHLY and CDR2 FYNNEI. V lost 4 bases and J 8 bases, leaving 11 bases between the germline ends. CDR3 sequence reads: CASSGRGEGYTF. The CDR3 DNA reads TGTGCCAGCAGTGGAAGAGGGGAGGGCTACACCTTC.

The chain couples TRBV24-1 to TRBJ2-3; D may match TRBD1 or TRBD2 (7 bases each). The CDR3 totals 16 residues. V lost 5 bases to trimming and J lost 3 bases, with 17 bases between them. Germline CDR1 is KGHDR and CDR2 is SFDVKD. CDR3 in amino acids: CATSVGDREGTDTQYF. DNA of the CDR3: TGTGCCACCAGTGTGGGAGACAGGGAGGGGACAGATACGCAGTATTTT.

The rearrangement uses TRBV27 and TRBJ2-1, with D tentatively TRBD1 or TRBD2 (5 bases each). V was cut by 6 bases and J by 7 bases, with 19 bases left in between. Germline-derived CDR1 and CDR2 are MNHEY and SMNVEV (reference sequence). The CDR3 covers 15 residues. The CDR3 sequence: CASSHYGGGLNEQFF. The CDR3 coding sequence is TGTGCCAGCAGCCATTATGGGGGTGGGTTGAATGAGCAGTTCTTC.

In its sample, this clonotype was seen a few times. The chain has TRBV12-3 or TRBV12-4 and TRBJ2-5; D call uncertain. V lost 3 bases and J lost 3, with 11 bases in between. CDR3 length: 14 residues. CDR3: CASSLHRVKETQYF. The CDR3 bases are TGTGCCAGCAGTTTGCATCGGGTCAAAGAGACCCAGTACTTC.

This clonotype has a handful of counts. The chain employs TRBV5-1 and TRBJ2-7; maybe TRBD2 (5 bases). Germline V CDR1 and CDR2: SGHRS, YFSETQ. The V gene lost 0 bases and the J gene lost 2 bases, with 12 bases spanning the gap. This CDR3 has 15 residues. The DNA of the CDR3 is TGCGCCAGCAGCTTGGGTTGGGGAGCCGCCTACGAGCAGTACTTC. Translating it yields CASSLGWGAAYEQYF.